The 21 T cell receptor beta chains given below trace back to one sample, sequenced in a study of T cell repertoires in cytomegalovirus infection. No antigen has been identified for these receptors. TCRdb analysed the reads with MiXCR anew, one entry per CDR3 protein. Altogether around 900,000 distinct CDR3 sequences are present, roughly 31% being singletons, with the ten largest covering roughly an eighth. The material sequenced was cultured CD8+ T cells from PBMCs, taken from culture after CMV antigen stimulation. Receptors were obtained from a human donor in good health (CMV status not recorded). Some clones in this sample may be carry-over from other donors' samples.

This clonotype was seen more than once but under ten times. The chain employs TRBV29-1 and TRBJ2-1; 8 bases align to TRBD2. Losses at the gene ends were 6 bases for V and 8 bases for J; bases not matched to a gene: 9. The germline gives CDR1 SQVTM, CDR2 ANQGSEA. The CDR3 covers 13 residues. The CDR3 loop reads CSVGGQRGYEQFF. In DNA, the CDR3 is TGCAGCGTCGGCGGTCAGCGGGGGTATGAGCAGTTCTTC.

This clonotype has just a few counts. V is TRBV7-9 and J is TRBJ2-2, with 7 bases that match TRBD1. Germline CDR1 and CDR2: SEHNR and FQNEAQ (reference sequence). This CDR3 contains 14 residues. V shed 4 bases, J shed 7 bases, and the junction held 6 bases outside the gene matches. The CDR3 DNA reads TGTGCCAGCAGCTCCCGACAGGGACACGGGGAGCTGTTTTTT. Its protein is CASSSRQGHGELFF.

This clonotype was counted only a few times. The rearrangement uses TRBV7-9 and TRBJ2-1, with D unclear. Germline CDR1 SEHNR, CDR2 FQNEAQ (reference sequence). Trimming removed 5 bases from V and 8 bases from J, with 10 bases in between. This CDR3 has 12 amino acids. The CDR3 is CASSPTTDEQFF. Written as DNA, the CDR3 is TGTGCCAGCAGCCCGACGACTGATGAGCAGTTCTTC.

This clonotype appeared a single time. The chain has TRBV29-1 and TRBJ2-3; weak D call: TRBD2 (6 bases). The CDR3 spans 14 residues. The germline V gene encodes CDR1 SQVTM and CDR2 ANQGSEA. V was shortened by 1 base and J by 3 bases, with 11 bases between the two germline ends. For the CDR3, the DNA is TGCAGCGTTGAAGGGTGGGGGGTAACAGATACGCAGTATTTT. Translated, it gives CSVEGWGVTDTQYF.

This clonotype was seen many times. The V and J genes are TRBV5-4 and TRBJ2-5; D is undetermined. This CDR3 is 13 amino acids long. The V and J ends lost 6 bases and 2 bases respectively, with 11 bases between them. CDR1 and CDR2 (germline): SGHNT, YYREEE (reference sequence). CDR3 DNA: TGTGCCAGCACCATGACCGGGCAAGAGACCCAGTACTTC. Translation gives CASTMTGQETQYF. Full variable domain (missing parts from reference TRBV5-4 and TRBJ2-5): ETGVTQSPTHLIKTRGQQVTLRCSSQSGHNTVSWYQQALGQGPQFIFQYYREEENGRGNFPPRFSGLQFPNYSSELNVNALELDDSALYLCASTMTGQETQYFGPGTRLLVL.

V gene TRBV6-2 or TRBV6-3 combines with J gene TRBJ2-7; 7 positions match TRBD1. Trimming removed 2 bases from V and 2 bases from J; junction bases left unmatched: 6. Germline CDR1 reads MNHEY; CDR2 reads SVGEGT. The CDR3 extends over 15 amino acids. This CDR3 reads CASSYSPDRAYEQYV. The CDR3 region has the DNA TGTGCCAGCAGTTACAGCCCAGACAGGGCCTACGAGCAGTACGTC.

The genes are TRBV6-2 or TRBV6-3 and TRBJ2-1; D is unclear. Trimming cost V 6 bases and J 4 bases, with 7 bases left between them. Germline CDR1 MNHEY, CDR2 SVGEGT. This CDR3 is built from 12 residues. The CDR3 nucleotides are TGTGCCAGCAGACAGATTTACAATGAGCAGTTCTTC. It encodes CASRQIYNEQFF.

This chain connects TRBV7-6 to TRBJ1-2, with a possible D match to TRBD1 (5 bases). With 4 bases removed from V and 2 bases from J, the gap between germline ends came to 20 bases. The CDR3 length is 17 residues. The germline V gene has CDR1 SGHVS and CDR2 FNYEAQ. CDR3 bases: TGTGCCAGCAGCTCCGGGACCTTTAATGAATGGAACTATGGCTACACCTTC. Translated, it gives CASSSGTFNEWNYGYTF.

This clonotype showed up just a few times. CDR3 sequence (DNA): TGTGCCAGCAGTCCCGATGACAGTGGCCCTAATGAAAAACTGTTTTTT. This codes for CASSPDDSGPNEKLFF. This chain links TRBV6-6 with TRBJ1-4; tentatively, D is TRBD1 (5 bases). V was shortened by 5 bases and J by 3 bases, with 16 bases between the two germline ends. Per germline, CDR1 MNHNY and CDR2 SVGAGI (reference sequence). CDR3 length: 16 amino acids.

CDR3 region: CAWSHMAPARCEQYF. The CDR3 DNA follows: TGTGCCTGGAGTCATATGGCGCCAGCCCGCTGCGAGCAGTACTTC. The rearrangement joins TRBV30 to TRBJ2-7; D remains ambiguous. CDR1 is GTSNPN, CDR2 SVGIG, per germline (reference sequence). CDR3 size: 15 residues. Trimming removed 2 bases from V and 6 bases from J, with 20 bases in between. Filled out from reference TRBV30 and TRBJ2-7, the complete variable domain reads SQTIHQWPATLVQPVGSPLSLECTVEGTSNPNLYWYRQAAGRGLQLLFYSVGIGQISSEVPQNLSASRPQDRQFILSSKKLLLSDSGFYLCAWSHMAPARCEQYFGPGTRLTVT.

The CDR3 DNA reads as TGTGCCAGCCAGGGGGAGGCCCAGTACTTC. Residues: CASQGEAQYF. This sequence joins TRBV19 and TRBJ2-5, with D maybe TRBD1 (7 bases). The CDR3 contains 10 residues. CDR1 LNHDA and CDR2 SQIVND come from the germline V gene (reference sequence). With 9 bases removed from V and 9 bases from J, the gap between germline ends came to 11 bases.

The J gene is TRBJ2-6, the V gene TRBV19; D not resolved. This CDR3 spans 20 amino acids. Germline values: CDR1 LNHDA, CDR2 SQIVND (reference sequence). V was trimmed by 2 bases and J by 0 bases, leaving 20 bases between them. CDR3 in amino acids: CASSILLLGRQNSGANVLTF. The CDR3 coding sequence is TGTGCCAGTAGTATACTATTGCTTGGCAGACAAAACTCTGGGGCCAACGTCCTGACTTTC. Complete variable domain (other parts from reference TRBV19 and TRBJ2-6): DGGITQSPKYLFRKEGQNVTLSCEQNLNHDAMYWYRQDPGQGLRLIYYSQIVNDFQKGDIAEGYSVSREKKESFPLTVTSAQKNPTAFYLCASSILLLGRQNSGANVLTFGAGSRLTVL.

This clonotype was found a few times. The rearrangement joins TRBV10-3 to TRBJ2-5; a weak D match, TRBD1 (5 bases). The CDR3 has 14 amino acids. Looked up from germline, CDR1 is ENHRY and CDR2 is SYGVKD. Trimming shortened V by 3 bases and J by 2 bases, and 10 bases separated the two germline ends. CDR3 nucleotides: TGTGCCATCAGTGAAGCAGGGAAACAAGAGACCCAGTACTTC. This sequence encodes CAISEAGKQETQYF.

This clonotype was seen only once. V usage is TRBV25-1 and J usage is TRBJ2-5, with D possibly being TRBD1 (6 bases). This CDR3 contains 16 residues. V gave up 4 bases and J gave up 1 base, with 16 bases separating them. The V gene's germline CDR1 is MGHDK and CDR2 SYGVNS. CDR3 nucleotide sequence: TGTGCCAGCAGTGTTCCGGGACAAGAAGTCCAAGAGACCCAGTACTTC. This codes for CASSVPGQEVQETQYF.

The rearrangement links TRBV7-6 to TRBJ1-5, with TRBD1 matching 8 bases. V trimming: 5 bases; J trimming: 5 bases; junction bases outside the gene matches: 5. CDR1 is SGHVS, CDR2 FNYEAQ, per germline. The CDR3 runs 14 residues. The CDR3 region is CASSRTGIDQPQHF. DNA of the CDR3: TGTGCCAGCAGCCGGACAGGGATCGATCAGCCCCAGCATTTT. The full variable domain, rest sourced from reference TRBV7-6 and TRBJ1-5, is GAGVSQSPRYKVTKRGQDVALRCDPISGHVSLYWYRQALGQGPEFLTYFNYEAQQDKSGLPNDRFSAERPEGSISTLTIQRTEQRDSAMYRCASSRTGIDQPQHFGDGTRLSIL.

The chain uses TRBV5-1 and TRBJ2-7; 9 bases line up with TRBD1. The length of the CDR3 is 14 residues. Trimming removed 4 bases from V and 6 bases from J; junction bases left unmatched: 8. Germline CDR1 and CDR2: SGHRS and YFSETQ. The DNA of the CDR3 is TGCGCCAGCAGCCCGGGACAGGGAGTTGGCGAGCAGTACGTC. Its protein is CASSPGQGVGEQYV.

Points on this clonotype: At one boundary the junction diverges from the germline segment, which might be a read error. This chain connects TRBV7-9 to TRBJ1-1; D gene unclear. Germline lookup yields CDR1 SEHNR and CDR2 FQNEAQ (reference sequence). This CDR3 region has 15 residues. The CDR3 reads CTSSFDRGMNTEAFF. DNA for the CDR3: TGTACCAGCAGCTTTGATAGAGGAATGAACACTGAAGCTTTCTTT. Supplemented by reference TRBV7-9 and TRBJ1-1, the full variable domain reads DTGVSQNPRHKITKRGQNVTFRCDPISEHNRLYWYRQTLGQGPEFLTYFQNEAQLEKSRLLSDRFSAERPKGSFSTLEIQRTEQGDSAMYLCTSSFDRGMNTEAFFGQGTRLTVV.

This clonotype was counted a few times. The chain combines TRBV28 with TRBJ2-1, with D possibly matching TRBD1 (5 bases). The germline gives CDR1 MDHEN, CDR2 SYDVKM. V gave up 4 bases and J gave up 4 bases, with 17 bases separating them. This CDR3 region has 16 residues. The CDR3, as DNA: TGTGCCAGCAGTTCCAGGGCGCCCCCAACTTACAATGAGCAGTTCTTC. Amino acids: CASSSRAPPTYNEQFF.

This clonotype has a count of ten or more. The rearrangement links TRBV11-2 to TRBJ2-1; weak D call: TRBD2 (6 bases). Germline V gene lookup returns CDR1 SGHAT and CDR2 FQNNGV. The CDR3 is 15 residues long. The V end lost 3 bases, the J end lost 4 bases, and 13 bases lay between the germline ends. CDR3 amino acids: CASSLAGGGYNEQFF. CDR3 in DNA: TGTGCCAGCAGCTTGGCCGGGGGAGGTTACAATGAGCAGTTCTTC.

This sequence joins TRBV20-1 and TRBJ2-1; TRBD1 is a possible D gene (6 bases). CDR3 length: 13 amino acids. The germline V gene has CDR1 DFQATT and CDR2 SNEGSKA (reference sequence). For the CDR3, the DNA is TGCAGCCTAAGACAGGTAAACTACAATGAGCAGTTCTTC. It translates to CSLRQVNYNEQFF.

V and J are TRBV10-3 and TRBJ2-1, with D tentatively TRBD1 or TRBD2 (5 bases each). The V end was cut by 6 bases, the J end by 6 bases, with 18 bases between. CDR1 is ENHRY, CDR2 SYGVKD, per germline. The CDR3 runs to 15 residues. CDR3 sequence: CAIRSRDPVGNEQFF. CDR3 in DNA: TGTGCCATCAGGAGCCGGGACCCAGTGGGCAATGAGCAGTTCTTC.